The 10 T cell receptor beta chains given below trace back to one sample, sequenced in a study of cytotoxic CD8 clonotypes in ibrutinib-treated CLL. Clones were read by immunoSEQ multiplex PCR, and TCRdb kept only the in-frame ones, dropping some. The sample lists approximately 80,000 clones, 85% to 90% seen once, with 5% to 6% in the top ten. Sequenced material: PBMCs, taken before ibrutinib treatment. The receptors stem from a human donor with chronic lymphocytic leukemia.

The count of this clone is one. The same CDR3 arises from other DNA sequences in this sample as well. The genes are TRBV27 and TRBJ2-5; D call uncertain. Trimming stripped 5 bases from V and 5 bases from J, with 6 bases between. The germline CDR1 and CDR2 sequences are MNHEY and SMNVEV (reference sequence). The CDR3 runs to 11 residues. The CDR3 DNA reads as TGTGCCAGCAGTCTCGGGGAGACCCAGTACTTC. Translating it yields CASSLGETQYF.

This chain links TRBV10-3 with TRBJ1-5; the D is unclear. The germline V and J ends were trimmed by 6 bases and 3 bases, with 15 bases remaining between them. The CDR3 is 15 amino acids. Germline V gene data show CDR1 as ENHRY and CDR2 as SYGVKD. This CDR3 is CAIRGEGLPNQPQHF. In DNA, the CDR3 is TGTGCCATCAGGGGCGAAGGTTTGCCCAATCAGCCCCAGCATTTT.

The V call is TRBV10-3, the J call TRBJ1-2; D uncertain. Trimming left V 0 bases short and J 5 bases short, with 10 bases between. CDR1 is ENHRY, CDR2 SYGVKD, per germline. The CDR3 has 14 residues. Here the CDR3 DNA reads TGTGCCATCAGTGAGTCTGGCCAGACTTATGGCTACACCTTC. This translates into CAISESGQTYGYTF.

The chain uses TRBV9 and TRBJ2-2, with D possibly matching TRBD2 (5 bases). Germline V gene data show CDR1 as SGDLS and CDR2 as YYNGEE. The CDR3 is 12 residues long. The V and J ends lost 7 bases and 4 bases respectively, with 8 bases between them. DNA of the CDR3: TGTGCCAGCGGGCTAGCCACCGGGGAGCTGTTTTTT. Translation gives CASGLATGELFF.

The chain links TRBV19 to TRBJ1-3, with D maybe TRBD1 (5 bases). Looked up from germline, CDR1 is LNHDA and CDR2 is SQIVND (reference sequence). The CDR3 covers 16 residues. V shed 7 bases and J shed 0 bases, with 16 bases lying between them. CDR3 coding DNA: TGTGCCAGTAATCGTCGGACAATTTACTCTGGAAACACCATATATTTT. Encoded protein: CASNRRTIYSGNTIYF.

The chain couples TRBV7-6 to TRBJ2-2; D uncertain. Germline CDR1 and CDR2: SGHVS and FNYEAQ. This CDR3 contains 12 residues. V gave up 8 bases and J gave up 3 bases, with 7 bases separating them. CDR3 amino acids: CASYSDTGELFF. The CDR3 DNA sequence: TGTGCCAGCTATAGTGACACCGGGGAGCTGTTTTTT.

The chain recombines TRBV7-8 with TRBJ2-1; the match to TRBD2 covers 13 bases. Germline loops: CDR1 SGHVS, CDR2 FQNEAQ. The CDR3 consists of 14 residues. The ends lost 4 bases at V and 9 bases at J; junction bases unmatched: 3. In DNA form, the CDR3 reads TGTGCCAGCAGCTCCGGGACTAGCGGGACTGAGCAGTTCTTC. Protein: CASSSGTSGTEQFF.

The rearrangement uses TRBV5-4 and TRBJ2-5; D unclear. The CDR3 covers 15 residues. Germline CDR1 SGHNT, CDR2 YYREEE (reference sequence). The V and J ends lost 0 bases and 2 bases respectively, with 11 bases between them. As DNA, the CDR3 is TGTGCCAGCAGCTTGGTTGCCGACTTACAAGAGACCCAGTACTTC. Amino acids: CASSLVADLQETQYF.

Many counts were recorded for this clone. CDR3 DNA: TGTGCCAGCAGCCACGACAGGGGCTATGGCTACACCTTC. Its translation is CASSHDRGYGYTF. This chain uses TRBV14 with TRBJ1-2; 8 bases agree with TRBD1. The CDR3 extends over 13 amino acids. Germline CDR1 SGHDN, CDR2 FVKESK. Germline trimming cut 3 bases from V and 4 bases from J; bases unmatched to any gene: 1.

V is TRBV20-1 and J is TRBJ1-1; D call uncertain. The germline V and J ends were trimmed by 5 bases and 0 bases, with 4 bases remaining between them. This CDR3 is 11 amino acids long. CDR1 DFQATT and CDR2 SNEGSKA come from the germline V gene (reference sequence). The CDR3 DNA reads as TGCAGTGCTCCCCTGAACACTGAAGCTTTCTTT. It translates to CSAPLNTEAFF.